Below are 11 T cell receptor beta chains sequenced from a single sample in a study of T cell repertoires in cytomegalovirus infection. Via MiXCR, TCRdb re-called the reads, giving one row per CDR3 protein. Here the sample spans roughly 500,000 distinct CDR3 sequences, roughly 10% being singletons. What was sequenced was PBMCs. Receptors were obtained from a human donor in good health (CMV status not recorded). Some clones in this sample may be carry-over from other donors' samples.

CDR3 protein: CASRIQGANYGYTF. Here the CDR3 DNA reads TGTGCCAGCAGGATACAGGGGGCTAACTATGGCTACACCTTC. The chain is built from TRBV27 and TRBJ1-2; 8 bases match TRBD1. There are 14 residues in the CDR3. The germline gives CDR1 MNHEY, CDR2 SMNVEV (reference sequence). The junction had 3 bases not matched to a gene; V was cut back by 6 bases and J by 0 bases.

This clonotype came up a few times. The chain uses TRBV29-1 and TRBJ2-5; 8 nucleotides match TRBD1. The germline CDR1 and CDR2 sequences are SQVTM and ANQGSEA. Trimming took 3 bases from V and 0 from J; bases not matched to a gene: 0. This CDR3 has 13 amino acids. The CDR3 DNA sequence: TGCAGCGTTGAGGACAGGGACCAAGAGACCCAGTACTTC. Residues: CSVEDRDQETQYF.

The table lists this clonotype with many counts. The V and J genes are TRBV18 and TRBJ1-5; D remains ambiguous. V was trimmed by 3 bases and J by 0 bases, leaving 12 bases between them. Germline V CDR1 and CDR2: KGHSH, LQKENI. This CDR3 region has 16 residues. The CDR3 loop is CASSPFWANSNQPQHF. CDR3 sequence (DNA): TGTGCCAGCTCACCGTTCTGGGCCAATAGCAATCAGCCCCAGCATTTT.

At least ten counts were recorded for this clonotype. The gene calls are TRBV7-9 and TRBJ2-5, with 8 bases identical to TRBD2. Losses at the gene ends were 5 bases for V and 3 bases for J; bases not matched to a gene: 5. CDR3 length: 14 amino acids. Germline V gene lookup returns CDR1 SEHNR and CDR2 FQNEAQ (reference sequence). The CDR3, as DNA: TGTGCCAGCAGCCCCGGGACTAGAGAAGAGACCCAGTACTTC. This sequence encodes CASSPGTREETQYF.

In this sample, this clonotype turned up many times. The chain employs TRBV28 and TRBJ2-3; 7 nucleotides agree with TRBD1. Germline V gene sequence: CDR1 MDHEN, CDR2 SYDVKM. V gave up 5 bases and J gave up 2 bases; unmatched junction bases: 10. CDR3 size: 16 residues. CDR3 coding DNA: TGTGCCAGCAGTATCCGGGACAGCGCCCTCACAGATACGCAGTATTTT. The encoded protein is CASSIRDSALTDTQYF.

This clonotype was detected many times. This chain links TRBV7-8 with TRBJ2-1; TRBD2 matches 9 bases. Germline V gives CDR1 SGHVS, CDR2 FQNEAQ. J was trimmed by 4 bases and V by 2 bases; bases with no gene match: 3. This CDR3 is built from 15 residues. CDR3 sequence: CASSLLAGRYNEQFF. In DNA form, the CDR3 reads TGTGCCAGCAGCTTACTAGCGGGACGATACAATGAGCAGTTCTTC.

In this sample, this clonotype turned up a few times. The chain couples TRBV3-1 to TRBJ2-2; D call uncertain. The germline V gene encodes CDR1 LGHDT and CDR2 YNNKEL (reference sequence). The length of the CDR3 is 13 residues. With 1 base removed from V and 7 bases from J, the gap between germline ends came to 7 bases. CDR3 in amino acids: CASSQGVGGELFF. CDR3 DNA sequence: TGTGCCAGCAGCCAAGGGGTGGGCGGGGAGCTGTTTTTT.

This clonotype was found many times. The chain employs TRBV11-3 and TRBJ2-1; 9 bases are shared with TRBD2. The J segment lost 5 bases and the V segment lost 2 bases, leaving 1 base of the junction unmatched. CDR3 length equals 14 residues. The germline CDR1 and CDR2 sequences are SGHNT and YENEEA. CDR3 amino acids: CASSLRLADNEQFF. The CDR3 region has the DNA TGTGCCAGCAGCTTAAGACTAGCGGACAATGAGCAGTTCTTC. Looking up the rest from reference TRBV11-3 and TRBJ2-1 gives the full variable domain: EAGVVQSPRYKIIEKKQPVAFWCNPISGHNTLYWYLQNLGQGPELLIRYENEEAVDDSQLPKDRFSAERLKGVDSTLKIQPAELGDSAVYLCASSLRLADNEQFFGPGTRLTVL.

The genes are TRBV19 and TRBJ2-1, with 11 bases lining up with TRBD2. Trimming removed 7 bases from V and 2 bases from J; junction bases left unmatched: 10. The CDR3 runs 17 residues. The germline CDR1 and CDR2 sequences are LNHDA and SQIVND (reference sequence). CDR3 amino acids: CASILLTSGSPYNEQFF. The CDR3, as DNA: TGTGCCAGTATTTTACTTACTAGCGGGAGCCCCTACAATGAGCAGTTCTTC.

This clonotype was seen only a few times. The chain uses TRBV20-1 and TRBJ1-3; the match to TRBD1 covers 9 bases. Germline CDR1 DFQATT, CDR2 SNEGSKA (reference sequence). V gave up 4 bases and J gave up 0 bases; unmatched junction bases: 4. The CDR3 covers 15 residues. CDR3 nucleotides: TGCAGTGCTAACAGGGGGCAGAGCTCTGGAAACACCATATATTTT. As protein: CSANRGQSSGNTIYF.

This clonotype has only a few counts. J is TRBJ2-3 and V is TRBV10-3; 10 bases map to TRBD2. The CDR3 totals 14 residues. V was clipped by 10 bases and J by 2 bases; unmatched bases: 6. Germline V gene data show CDR1 as ENHRY and CDR2 as SYGVKD. The CDR3 spells CATRTSGNTDTQYF. CDR3 in DNA: TGTGCCACGCGGACTAGCGGAAACACAGATACGCAGTATTTT.